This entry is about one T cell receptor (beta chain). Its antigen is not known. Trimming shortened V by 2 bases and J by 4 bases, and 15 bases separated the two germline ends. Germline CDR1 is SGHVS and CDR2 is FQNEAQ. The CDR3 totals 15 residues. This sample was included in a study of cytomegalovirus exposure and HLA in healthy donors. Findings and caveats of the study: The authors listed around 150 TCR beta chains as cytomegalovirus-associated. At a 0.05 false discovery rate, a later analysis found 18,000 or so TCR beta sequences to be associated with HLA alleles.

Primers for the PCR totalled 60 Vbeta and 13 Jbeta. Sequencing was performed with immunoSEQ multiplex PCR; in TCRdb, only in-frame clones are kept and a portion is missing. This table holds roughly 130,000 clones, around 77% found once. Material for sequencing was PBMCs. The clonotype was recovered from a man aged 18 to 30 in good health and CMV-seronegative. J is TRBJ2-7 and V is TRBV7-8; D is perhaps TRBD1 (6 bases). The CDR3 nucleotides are TGTGCCAGCAGCTTAAAGGTTGGACAGAGGTACGAGCAGTACTTC. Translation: CASSLKVGQRYEQYF.